Each of the 13 T cell receptor beta chains below was sequenced from the same sample in a study of T-cell reconstitution after alpha-beta-depleted transplantation in children. A TCRbeta library incorporating unique molecular identifiers was prepared. TCRdb used MiXCR to reprocess the PCR reads, holding one entry per CDR3 protein. The sample includes about 640,000 distinct CDR3 sequences, 10% to 15% of them seen just once. Sequenced material: PBMCs, mostly from graft donor cells, taken 360 days after TCRalphabeta/CD19-depleted stem cell transplant. These receptors were collected from a male patient younger than 18 who had a stem cell transplant for acute myeloid leukemia, so the T cells may come from the graft donor.

The chain recombines TRBV30 with TRBJ2-3; 13 bases are shared with TRBD2. Germline V CDR1 and CDR2: GTSNPN, SVGIG (reference sequence). This CDR3 spans 13 amino acids. CDR3 nucleotides: TGTGCACGGACTAGCGGGAGTTCAGATACGCAGTATTTT. It encodes CARTSGSSDTQYF.

This clonotype was counted at least ten times. The chain joins TRBV7-2 to TRBJ2-7; the match to TRBD1 covers 7 bases. The V and J ends lost 3 bases and 3 bases, in that order; junction bases with no gene match: 5. CDR1 and CDR2 (germline): SGHTA, FQGNSA. The CDR3 sequence is 14 residues long. Here the CDR3 reads CASSFRDSFYEQYF. In DNA form, the CDR3 reads TGTGCCAGCAGCTTTCGGGACAGCTTCTACGAGCAGTACTTC.

The chain employs TRBV10-3 and TRBJ2-3, with TRBD1 matching 8 bases. This CDR3 comprises 16 residues. CDR1 ENHRY and CDR2 SYGVKD come from the germline V gene. After removal of 4 bases from V and 2 bases from J, the junction contained 8 bases not matched to a gene. The CDR3 region has the DNA TGTGCCATCAGTGGGGGCAGGGGGCAGGACACAGATACGCAGTATTTT. Its protein product is CAISGGRGQDTDTQYF.

This CDR3 is CSARDVAGGPRSYEQYF. CDR3 nucleotides: TGCAGTGCTAGAGATGTAGCGGGAGGGCCACGGTCCTACGAGCAGTACTTC. The gene calls are TRBV20-1 and TRBJ2-7; TRBD2 aligns across 11 bases. CDR3 length: 17 residues. V dropped 0 bases and J dropped 1; count of bases not matched to a gene: 8. Germline V gene data show CDR1 as DFQATT and CDR2 as SNEGSKA (reference sequence).

This clonotype was seen just once. The chain employs TRBV7-3 and TRBJ2-1; D call uncertain. The CDR3 totals 18 residues. Germline lookup yields CDR1 SGHTA and CDR2 FQGTGA. Trimming removed 0 bases from V and 9 bases from J, with 24 bases in between. The CDR3 loop is CASSLTGPGLSSKTEQFF. As DNA, the CDR3 is TGTGCCAGCAGCTTAACCGGCCCCGGGCTGTCTTCCAAAACTGAGCAGTTCTTC.

Only a few counts were recorded for this clonotype. The chain is built from TRBV9 and TRBJ1-2; perhaps TRBD1 as D (6 bases). V was pared by 8 bases and J by 2 bases, with 13 bases between. Germline V gene lookup returns CDR1 SGDLS and CDR2 YYNGEE. The CDR3 length is 13 residues. CDR3 bases: TGTGCCAGAGAGGGGACACCCAACTATGGCTACACCTTC. It encodes CAREGTPNYGYTF.

As for this clonotype: The germline gene is not matched at one end of the junction; a read error may be the cause. This chain joins TRBV7-7 and TRBJ2-5; 7 bases fit TRBD1. CDR3 size: 14 residues. CDR1 is SSHAT and CDR2 is FNYEAQ in the germline V gene (reference sequence). CDR3 in amino acids: CASSERQGVKTQYF. CDR3 sequence (DNA): TGTGCTAGCAGCGAGCGACAGGGCGTGAAGACCCAGTACTTC.

This clonotype was recorded many times. This chain connects TRBV12-3 or TRBV12-4 to TRBJ1-4; D gene ambiguous. The V and J ends lost 1 base and 3 bases respectively, with 6 bases between them. The CDR3 totals 14 residues. This CDR3 reads CASSLGGSNEKLFF. CDR3 nucleotides: TGTGCCAGCAGTTTAGGGGGATCTAATGAAAAACTGTTTTTT.

This clonotype was seen repeatedly, ten times or more. The V call is TRBV6-1, the J call TRBJ2-4, with 7 bases fitting TRBD1. CDR1 is MNHNS, CDR2 SASEGT, per germline. The CDR3 is 15 amino acids. Germline trimming cut 5 bases from V and 0 bases from J; bases unmatched to any gene: 4. In DNA form, the CDR3 reads TGTGCCAGCAGTAAGACAGGGCTAGCCAAAAACATTCAGTACTTC. This codes for CASSKTGLAKNIQYF.

In its sample, this clonotype was seen many times. This chain connects TRBV18 to TRBJ2-3, with 7 bases aligning to TRBD2. Per the germline V gene, CDR1 is KGHSH and CDR2 is LQKENI. The V gene end was trimmed by 3 bases and the J gene end by 0 bases; junction bases not matched to a gene: 6. The CDR3 spans 16 residues. This CDR3 reads CASSPVSGVSTDTQYF. CDR3 nucleotides: TGTGCCAGCTCACCCGTCAGCGGGGTTAGCACAGATACGCAGTATTTT.

The chain links TRBV20-1 to TRBJ2-1; maybe TRBD1 (6 bases). Looked up from germline, CDR1 is DFQATT and CDR2 is SNEGSKA (reference sequence). CDR3 length: 12 residues. V was cut by 3 bases and J by 8 bases, with 11 bases left in between. Written as DNA, the CDR3 is TGCAGTGCTAGTCAACAGGGTGATGAGCAGTTCTTC. Amino acids: CSASQQGDEQFF.

The chain joins TRBV19 to TRBJ2-7, with D perhaps assigned TRBD1 or TRBD2 (7 bases each). Trimming took off 2 bases at V and 4 bases at J, with 18 bases between the two ends. Germline CDR1 and CDR2: LNHDA and SQIVND (reference sequence). This CDR3 comprises 16 residues. The CDR3 DNA is TGTGCCAGTAGTATACGTCAACAGGGGAGGGAGTACGAGCAGTACTTC. Residues: CASSIRQQGREYEQYF.

This clonotype was counted ten times or more. The chain couples TRBV7-2 to TRBJ2-5; 7 bases align to TRBD1. With 0 bases clipped from V and 4 bases from J, the junction kept 11 bases outside the gene matches. Looked up from germline, CDR1 is SGHTA and CDR2 is FQGNSA. This CDR3 is built from 17 residues. The CDR3 nucleotides read TGTGCCAGCAGCTTAGCGATAACGACAGGGACCGGAGAGACCCAGTACTTC. The encoded protein is CASSLAITTGTGETQYF.